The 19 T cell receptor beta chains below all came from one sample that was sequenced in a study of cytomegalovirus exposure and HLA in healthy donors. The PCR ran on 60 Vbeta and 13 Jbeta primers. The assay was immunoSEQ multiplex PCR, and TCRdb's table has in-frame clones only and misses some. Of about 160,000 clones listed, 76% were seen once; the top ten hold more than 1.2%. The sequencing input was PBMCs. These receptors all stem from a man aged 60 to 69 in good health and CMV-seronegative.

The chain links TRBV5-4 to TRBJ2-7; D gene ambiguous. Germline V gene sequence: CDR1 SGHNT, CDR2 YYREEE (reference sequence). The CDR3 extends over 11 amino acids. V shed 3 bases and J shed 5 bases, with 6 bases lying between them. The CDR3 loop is CASSSVDEQYF. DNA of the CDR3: TGTGCCAGCAGCTCCGTAGACGAGCAGTACTTC.

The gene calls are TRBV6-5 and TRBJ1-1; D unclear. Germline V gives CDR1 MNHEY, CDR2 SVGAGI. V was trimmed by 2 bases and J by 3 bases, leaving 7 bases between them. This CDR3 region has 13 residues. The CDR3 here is CASSYGEDTEAFF. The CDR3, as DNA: TGTGCCAGCAGTTACGGGGAGGACACTGAAGCTTTCTTT.

For the CDR3, the DNA is TGTGCCAGCAGACGGACTAGTAAAGAGACCCAGTACTTC. It codes for CASRRTSKETQYF. This chain connects TRBV28 to TRBJ2-5; 7 positions agree with TRBD2. Germline CDR1 reads MDHEN; CDR2 reads SYDVKM. V gave up 6 bases and J gave up 3 bases; unmatched junction bases: 4. The CDR3 spans 13 residues.

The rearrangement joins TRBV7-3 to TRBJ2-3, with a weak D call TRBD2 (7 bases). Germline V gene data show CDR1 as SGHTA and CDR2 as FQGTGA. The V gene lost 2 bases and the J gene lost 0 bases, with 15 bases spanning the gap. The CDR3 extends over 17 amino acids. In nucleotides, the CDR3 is TGTGCCAGCAGCTTATTGGGGGGGGCCCCTAGCACAGATACGCAGTATTTT. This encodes CASSLLGGAPSTDTQYF.

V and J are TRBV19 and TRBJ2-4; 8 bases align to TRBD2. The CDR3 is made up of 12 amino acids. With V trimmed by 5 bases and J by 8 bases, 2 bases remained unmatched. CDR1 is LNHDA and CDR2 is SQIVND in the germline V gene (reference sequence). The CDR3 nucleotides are TGTGCCAGTAGTTCCGGGAGGGACATTCAGTACTTC. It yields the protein CASSSGRDIQYF.

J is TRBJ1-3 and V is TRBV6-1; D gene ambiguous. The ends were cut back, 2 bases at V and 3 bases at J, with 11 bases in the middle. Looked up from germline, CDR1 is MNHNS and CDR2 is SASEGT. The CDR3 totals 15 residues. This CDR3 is CASSEYEGGGNTIYF. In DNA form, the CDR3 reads TGTGCCAGCAGTGAATACGAGGGAGGTGGAAACACCATATATTTT.

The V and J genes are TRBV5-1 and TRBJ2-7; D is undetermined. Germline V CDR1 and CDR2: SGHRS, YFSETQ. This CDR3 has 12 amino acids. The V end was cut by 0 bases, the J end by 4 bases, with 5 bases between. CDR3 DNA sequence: TGCGCCAGCAGCTTGGAGAGGTACGAGCAGTACTTC. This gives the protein CASSLERYEQYF.

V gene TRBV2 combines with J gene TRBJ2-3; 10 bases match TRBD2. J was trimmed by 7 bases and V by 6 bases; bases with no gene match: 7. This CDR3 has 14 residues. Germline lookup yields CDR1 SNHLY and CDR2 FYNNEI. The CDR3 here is CASRAGGNLYTQYF. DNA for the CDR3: TGTGCCAGCAGAGCGGGGGGGAATCTGTATACGCAGTATTTT.

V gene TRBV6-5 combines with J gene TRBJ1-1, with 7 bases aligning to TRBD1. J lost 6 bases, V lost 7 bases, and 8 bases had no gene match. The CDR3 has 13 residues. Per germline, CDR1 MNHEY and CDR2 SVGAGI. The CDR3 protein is CASNPTGYSEAFF. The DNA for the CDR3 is TGTGCCAGCAACCCGACAGGGTATTCTGAAGCTTTCTTT.

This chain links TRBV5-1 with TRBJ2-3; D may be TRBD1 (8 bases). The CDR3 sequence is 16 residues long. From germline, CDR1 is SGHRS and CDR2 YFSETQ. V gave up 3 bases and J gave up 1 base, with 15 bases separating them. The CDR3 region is CASSSDRAGGTDTQYF. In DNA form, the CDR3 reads TGCGCCAGCAGCTCGGACAGGGCGGGGGGCACAGATACGCAGTATTTT.

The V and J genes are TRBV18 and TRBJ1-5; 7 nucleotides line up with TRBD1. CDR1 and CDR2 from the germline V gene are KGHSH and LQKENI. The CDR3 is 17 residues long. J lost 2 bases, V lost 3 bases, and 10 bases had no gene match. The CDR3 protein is CASSPWHGGGGNQPQHF. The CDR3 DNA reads TGTGCCAGCTCACCCTGGCATGGAGGGGGCGGCAATCAGCCCCAGCATTTT.

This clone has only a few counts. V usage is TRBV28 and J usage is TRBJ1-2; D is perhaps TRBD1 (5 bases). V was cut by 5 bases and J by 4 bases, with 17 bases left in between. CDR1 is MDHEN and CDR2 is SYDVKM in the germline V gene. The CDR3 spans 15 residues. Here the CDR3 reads CASSHQAGRVYGYTF. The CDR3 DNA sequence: TGTGCCAGCAGTCATCAAGCGGGGCGGGTCTATGGCTACACCTTC.

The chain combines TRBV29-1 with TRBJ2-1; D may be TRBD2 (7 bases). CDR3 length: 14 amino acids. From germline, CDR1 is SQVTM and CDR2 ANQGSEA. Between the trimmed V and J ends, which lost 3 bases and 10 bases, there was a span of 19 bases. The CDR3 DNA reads TGCAGCGTTGAGGTCGGGGGCGGGGGTGAGGAGCAGTTCTTC. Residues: CSVEVGGGGEEQFF.

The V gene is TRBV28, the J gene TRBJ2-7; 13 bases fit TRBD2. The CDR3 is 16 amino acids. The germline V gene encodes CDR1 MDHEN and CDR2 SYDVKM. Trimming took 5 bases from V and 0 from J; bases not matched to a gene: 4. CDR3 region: CASSPWTSGSSYEQYF. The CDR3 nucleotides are TGTGCCAGCAGTCCATGGACTAGCGGGAGCTCCTACGAGCAGTACTTC.

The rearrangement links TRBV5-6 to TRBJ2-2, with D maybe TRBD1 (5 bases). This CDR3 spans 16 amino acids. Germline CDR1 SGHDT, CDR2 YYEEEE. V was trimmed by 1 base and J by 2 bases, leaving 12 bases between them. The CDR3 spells CASSLIGALNTGELFF. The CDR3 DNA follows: TGTGCCAGCAGCTTGATAGGGGCTCTTAACACCGGGGAGCTGTTTTTT.

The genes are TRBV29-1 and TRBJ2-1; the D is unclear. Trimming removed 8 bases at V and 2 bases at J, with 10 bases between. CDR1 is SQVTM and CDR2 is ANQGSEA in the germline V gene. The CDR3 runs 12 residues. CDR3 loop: CSTSEAYNEQFF. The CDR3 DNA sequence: TGCAGCACCTCCGAGGCCTACAATGAGCAGTTCTTC.

The CDR3 sequence is CASSDTLAGGQYF. Written as DNA, the CDR3 is TGTGCCAGTAGCGATACACTAGCGGGAGGCCAGTACTTC. This sequence joins TRBV19 and TRBJ2-5; TRBD2 matches at 12 bases. Germline V gene data show CDR1 as LNHDA and CDR2 as SQIVND (reference sequence). The CDR3 loop spans 13 amino acids. With 6 bases clipped from V and 10 bases from J, the junction kept 6 bases outside the gene matches.

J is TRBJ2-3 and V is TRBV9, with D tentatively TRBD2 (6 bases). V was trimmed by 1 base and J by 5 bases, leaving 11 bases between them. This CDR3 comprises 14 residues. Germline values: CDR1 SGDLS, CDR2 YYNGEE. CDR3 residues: CASSVIGGVDTQYF. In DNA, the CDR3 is TGTGCCAGCAGCGTAATTGGCGGGGTAGATACGCAGTATTTT.

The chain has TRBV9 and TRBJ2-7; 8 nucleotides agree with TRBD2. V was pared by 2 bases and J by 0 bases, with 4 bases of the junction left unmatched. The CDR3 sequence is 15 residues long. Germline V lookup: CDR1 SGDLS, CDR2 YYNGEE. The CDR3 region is CASSVGGTSSYEQYF. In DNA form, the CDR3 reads TGTGCCAGCAGCGTGGGGGGGACTAGCTCCTACGAGCAGTACTTC.